This paragraph reports one TCR beta chain. The repertoire was sequenced with immunoSEQ multiplex PCR; TCRdb's copy has only in-frame clones and lacks some. The sample has some 67,000 clones, around 92% seen once; the top ten hold roughly 1.5%. These data belong to a study of T cell changes during pregnancy in multiple sclerosis. Trimming removed 0 bases from V and 1 base from J, with 9 bases in between. Germline lookup yields CDR1 MNHEY and CDR2 SVGAGI. The CDR3 covers 15 residues. This chain connects TRBV6-5 to TRBJ1-1; no reliable D call. The clonotype was recovered from a female donor with multiple sclerosis, enrolled in a pregnancy study. This specimen consisted of peripheral blood, obtained after pregnancy. The CDR3: CASSYSILSNTEAFF. The CDR3 nucleotides are TGTGCCAGCAGTTACTCGATACTGTCGAACACTGAAGCTTTCTTT.